A single sample gave rise to the 7 T cell receptor beta chains below, sequenced in a study of human T cells and chemical hapten exposure. This sample's time point: patch test 3, about 24 weeks after DPC sensitization. Documented treatment: therapeutic diphenylcyclopropenone sensitization with weekly scalp DPC. TCRdb redid the calling of the RACE reads with MiXCR, one entry per CDR3 protein. The sample includes about 190,000 distinct CDR3 sequences, 20% to 25% of them seen just once. The input for sequencing was whole blood, taken in connection with sensitization to the hapten diphenylcyclopropenone (DPC). The receptors stem from a middle-aged woman with alopecia areata. Some clones in this sample may be carry-over from other donors' samples.

The rearrangement links TRBV24-1 to TRBJ2-2, with TRBD1 as a possible D gene (5 bases). CDR1 and CDR2 from the germline V gene are KGHDR and SFDVKD. V lost 9 bases to trimming and J lost 0 bases, with 10 bases between them. The CDR3 has 14 amino acids. The CDR3 sequence: CATQDISNTGELFF. CDR3 nucleotide sequence: TGTGCCACCCAGGACATCTCGAACACCGGGGAGCTGTTTTTT.

This chain uses TRBV24-1 with TRBJ2-1; D uncertain. CDR1 and CDR2 from the germline V gene are KGHDR and SFDVKD. The CDR3 is 15 residues long. With 4 bases removed from V and 2 bases from J, the gap between germline ends came to 11 bases. The CDR3 region is CATSDHRAPYNEQFF. In DNA, the CDR3 is TGTGCCACCAGTGACCACCGGGCCCCCTACAATGAGCAGTTCTTC.

The gene calls are TRBV29-1 and TRBJ1-2; TRBD1 agrees at 7 bases. J lost 1 base, V lost 6 bases, and 2 bases had no gene match. The CDR3 extends over 12 amino acids. Germline V gene data show CDR1 as SQVTM and CDR2 as ANQGSEA. CDR3 protein: CSVYRGNYGYTF. The CDR3, as DNA: TGCAGCGTGTACAGGGGTAACTATGGCTACACCTTC.

This clonotype was observed a handful of times. V and J are TRBV4-1 and TRBJ1-5; tentatively, D is TRBD1 (5 bases). The V gene lost 0 bases and the J gene lost 2 bases, with 8 bases spanning the gap. Germline-derived CDR1 and CDR2 are MGHRA and YSYEKL. The CDR3 sequence is 15 residues long. Here the CDR3 reads CASSQEGAGNQPQHF. Written as DNA, the CDR3 is TGCGCCAGCAGCCAAGAAGGGGCCGGCAATCAGCCCCAGCATTTT.

This clonotype was recorded a few times. This sequence joins TRBV10-3 and TRBJ2-3; possible D gene TRBD1, 5 bases. CDR1 ENHRY and CDR2 SYGVKD come from the germline V gene. The length of the CDR3 is 14 residues. V lost 4 bases to trimming and J lost 0 bases, with 8 bases between them. The CDR3 nucleotides read TGTGCCATCAGTGCTCCAGGGAGCACAGATACGCAGTATTTT. Translation: CAISAPGSTDTQYF.

This clonotype was picked up a small number of times. This chain links TRBV15 with TRBJ2-3; tentatively, D is TRBD1 (5 bases). Germline V lookup: CDR1 LNHNV, CDR2 YYDKDF (reference sequence). Between the trimmed V and J ends, which lost 0 bases and 0 bases, there was a span of 10 bases. The CDR3 is 16 amino acids. The CDR3: CATSRDRAYSTDTQYF. CDR3 coding DNA: TGTGCCACCAGCAGAGACAGGGCCTATAGCACAGATACGCAGTATTTT.

This clonotype was found a few times. V gene TRBV29-1 combines with J gene TRBJ2-7, with a possible D match to TRBD2 (5 bases). V gave up 6 bases and J gave up 4 bases, with 10 bases separating them. This CDR3 has 11 residues. From germline, CDR1 is SQVTM and CDR2 ANQGSEA. This chain's CDR3 is CSVGKVYEQYF. The CDR3, as DNA: TGCAGCGTCGGGAAGGTGTACGAGCAGTACTTC.